A selection of T cell receptor beta chains follows, all from one sample in a study of cytomegalovirus exposure and HLA in healthy donors. This table comes from immunoSEQ multiplex PCR, and its TCRdb copy is limited to in-frame clones, with some not included. The sample lists 150,000 to 200,000 clones, roughly 75% seen once, with more than 5.5% in the top ten. The sequencing input was PBMCs. Source of these receptors: a man in his forties in good health and CMV-seronegative. Both conserved end residues are part of each CDR3. A D gene is named only where the DNA matches it firmly. Clone size is given for some rows only: seen once, a few or many times, or a class if the clone is expanded.

D	size	V	J	DNA	CDR3
-	-	TRBV5-6	TRBJ1-2	TGTGCCAGCAGCTTGTGGGGGCCAAACTATGGCTACACCTTC	CASSLWGPNYGYTF
-	-	TRBV4-1	TRBJ2-5	TGCGCCAGCAGCCAAAGCCAGACTACTCAAGAGACCCAGTACTTC	CASSQSQTTQETQYF
TRBD1	-	TRBV7-9	TRBJ2-3	TGTGCCAGCAGCTTTCCGGGACAGGGCTATGGGGATACGCAGTATTTT	CASSFPGQGYGDTQYF
TRBD2	-	TRBV5-1	TRBJ2-2	TGCGCCAGCAGCCCGGGGGGTCAGCACACCGGGGAGCTGTTTTTT	CASSPGGQHTGELFF
-	-	TRBV11-2	TRBJ2-3	TGTGCCAGCAGTCTAGGTTGGCGGGGGCCGCGGGATACGCAGTATTTT	CASSLGWRGPRDTQYF
-	-	TRBV9	TRBJ1-1	TGTGCCAGCAGCGAGGCCCCTAGAAACACTGAAGCTTTCTTT	CASSEAPRNTEAFF
-	-	TRBV6-1	TRBJ1-5	TGTGCCAGCACCCTCGGCCGGGGACAGCCCCAGCATTTT	CASTLGRGQPQHF
TRBD1	-	TRBV4-3	TRBJ2-5	TGCGCCAGCAGCCGGATGACTGGACAGGGTGAGACCCAGTACTTC	CASSRMTGQGETQYF
TRBD1	-	TRBV10-3	TRBJ1-3	TGTGCCATCAGTGATTACAGACAGGGGAGAGGAAACACCATATATTTT	CAISDYRQGRGNTIYF
TRBD1	-	TRBV5-1	TRBJ1-4	TGCGCCAGCAGCTCGACAGGGGTAGTGGGAAAAACTGTTTTT	CASSSTGVVGKTVF
-	few	TRBV30	TRBJ1-1	TGTGCCTGGGGGGCCGCCATGAACACTGAAGCTTTCTTT	CAWGAAMNTEAFF
-	-	TRBV5-4	TRBJ1-1	TGTGCCAGCAGCTTGATGCAGGGAACTGAAGCTTTCTTT	CASSLMQGTEAFF
-	-	TRBV29-1	TRBJ1-1	TGCAGCGTTGGAGAATTCCAGGAAGCTTTCTTT	CSVGEFQEAFF
-	-	TRBV2	TRBJ2-3	TGTGCCAGCAGTGAATACCAGCGGTCGGTAGATACGCAGTATTTT	CASSEYQRSVDTQYF
-	-	TRBV27	TRBJ2-1	TGTGCCAGCCGGGACTCCCGGGATAACAATGAGCAGTTCTTC	CASRDSRDNNEQFF
-	-	TRBV9	TRBJ1-5	TGTGCCAGCAGCGCCGAGGGACTGAATCAGCCCCAGCATTTT	CASSAEGLNQPQHF
-	-	TRBV13	TRBJ2-3	TGTGCCAGCAGCTTCCAGATGTTCCCAGATACGCAGTATTTT	CASSFQMFPDTQYF
-	-	TRBV11-2	TRBJ2-3	TGTGCCAGCAGCCCTATCGGGACTAGCACAGATACGCAGTATTTT	CASSPIGTSTDTQYF
-	-	TRBV19	TRBJ1-2	TGTGCCAGTAGTATCGTGGAGGGGACCTATGGCTACACCTTC	CASSIVEGTYGYTF
-	-	TRBV6-5	TRBJ1-3	TGTGCCAGCAGCTCAGGGTTTGGAAACACCATATATTTT	CASSSGFGNTIYF
-	-	TRBV6-1	TRBJ2-7	TGTGCCAGCAGTGAACCAGGGGGGAAAAAGGTCTACGAGCAGTACTTC	CASSEPGGKKVYEQYF
TRBD1	-	TRBV28	TRBJ1-3	TGTGCCAGCAGTTATATGGGACAGGGGGCGGGCTCTGGAAACACCATATATTTT	CASSYMGQGAGSGNTIYF
TRBD1	-	TRBV7-3	TRBJ2-1	TGTGCCAGCAGCTTGCAGGGGGCGCGCCACAATGAGCAGTTCTTC	CASSLQGARHNEQFF
TRBD1	-	TRBV7-2	TRBJ1-1	TGTGCCAGCAGCTCCCCGGGACAGGGGGTTTCTGAAGCTTTCTTT	CASSSPGQGVSEAFF
-	-	TRBV7-9	TRBJ2-7	TGTGCCAGCAGCTCTGGACAGACCAGCTACGAGCAGTACTTC	CASSSGQTSYEQYF
TRBD2	-	TRBV5-4	TRBJ2-7	TGTGCCAGCAGCTTCGGGAGGGAGAGTCCCTACGAGCAGTACTTC	CASSFGRESPYEQYF
-	-	TRBV19	TRBJ2-3	TGTGCCAGTAAAGGCGGCCCCTCCACAGATACGCAGTATTTT	CASKGGPSTDTQYF
-	-	TRBV10-3	TRBJ1-5	TGTGCCATCAGTCCCACAGGGATTGGCAATCAGCCCCAGCATTTT	CAISPTGIGNQPQHF
-	-	TRBV18	TRBJ2-5	TGTGCCAGCTCCCCTAACAGGGTTCAAATTTGGCAAGAGACCCAGTACTTC	CASSPNRVQIWQETQYF
-	few	TRBV5-4	TRBJ2-7	TGTGCCAGCAGCTCTAGAAAAGGGACTCCCAACTACGAGCAGTACTTC	CASSSRKGTPNYEQYF
TRBD1	-	TRBV7-2	TRBJ1-5	TGTGCCAGCAGCTCTGGGGGGACAGGGGTGGGTAATCAGCCCCAGCATTTT	CASSSGGTGVGNQPQHF
-	-	TRBV5-5	TRBJ2-2	TGTGCCAGCACCCCCGGGGAATCGAACACCGGGGAGCTGTTTTTT	CASTPGESNTGELFF
-	-	TRBV6-6	TRBJ2-3	TGTGCCAGCAGTTACCGGACAGAACTGTCCACAGATACGCAGTATTTT	CASSYRTELSTDTQYF
TRBD1	-	TRBV7-9	TRBJ1-4	TGTGCCAGCAGCGGGTCCGACAGGGGGAATGAAAAACTGTTTTTT	CASSGSDRGNEKLFF
-	once	TRBV7-2	TRBJ1-5	TGTGCCAGCAGCTCCCTCGGGCGGGGCGATCAGCCCCAGCATTTT	CASSSLGRGDQPQHF
TRBD1	-	TRBV14	TRBJ2-7	TGTGCCAGCAGCCCCCGAGGACAGGGACCCTACGAGCAGTACTTC	CASSPRGQGPYEQYF
-	-	TRBV11-2	TRBJ1-5	TGTGCCAGCAGCTTAGATCCCATTCAGCCCCAGCATTTT	CASSLDPIQPQHF
TRBD1	-	TRBV18	TRBJ2-3	TGTGCCAGCTCACCGACAGGGGGCAACACAGATACGCAGTATTTT	CASSPTGGNTDTQYF
-	-	TRBV15	TRBJ2-7	TGTGCCACCAGCCCCGTCCAAATCACGGGCTCCTACGAGCAGTACTTC	CATSPVQITGSYEQYF
-	-	TRBV25-1	TRBJ2-5	TGTGCCAGCAGTCCCCCAATGGGTAGGGGGGGGGAGACCCAGTACTTC	CASSPPMGRGGETQYF
-	-	TRBV30	TRBJ1-5	TGTGCCTGGAGTGCTCCGACAGGATTTAGCAATCAGCCCCAGCATTTT	CAWSAPTGFSNQPQHF
-	-	TRBV18	TRBJ1-5	TGTGCCAGCTCACCCCGACAGAACAATCAGCCCCAGCATTTT	CASSPRQNNQPQHF
TRBD2	-	TRBV7-9	TRBJ2-7	TGTGCCAGCAGCTTACCGGGACTAGCGGGATCCGGGCAGTACTTC	CASSLPGLAGSGQYF
TRBD2	-	TRBV28	TRBJ2-5	TGTGCCACCGAACCTAGGTTGGGGACTAGCGAAAAGACCCAGTACTTC	CATEPRLGTSEKTQYF
TRBD2	-	TRBV7-2	TRBJ2-1	TGTGCCAGCAGCTTAGTGTCAGCGGGAGGGCCAAGCTCCTACAATGAGCAGTTCTTC	CASSLVSAGGPSSYNEQFF
-	-	TRBV29-1	TRBJ2-3	TGCAGCGTTGCTCGGAATGAACTACTTAGCACAGATACGCAGTATTTT	CSVARNELLSTDTQYF
-	-	TRBV19	TRBJ1-4	TGTGCCAGCCTGGACATTCGAGGAGCAACTAATGAAAAACTGTTTTTT	CASLDIRGATNEKLFF
TRBD1	few	TRBV7-9	TRBJ1-1	TGTGCCAGCAGCTCCCAGGGGGCGTGGACTGAAGCTTTCTTT	CASSSQGAWTEAFF
TRBD2	-	TRBV7-9	TRBJ2-7	TGTGCCAGCACGACTAGCGGGAGCCTCACCTACGAGCAGTACTTC	CASTTSGSLTYEQYF